This T cell receptor beta chain comes out of a study of blood T cell repertoires in COVID-19. Overall study: Spain, Italy and the United States supplied samples that represented acute and convalescent COVID-19. The cDNA or gDNA used as material had been derived from T cells, B-cell-depleted T cells, or PBMCs.

During active infection, Seattle patients enrolled and were then monitored through disease. The CDR3 is 14 amino acids. J gave up 4 bases and V 5 bases, and 4 bases lay outside the gene matches. Germline CDR1 and CDR2: SGHTA and FQGNSA. Original processing notes: Estimation of nucleated cell counts was performed using reference gene primer amplification. Repertoires were generated with immunoSEQ multiplex PCR, while TCRdb's copy carries only in-frame clones and drops some. V and J calls and clone size come straight from that table; D and trimming were deduced from the DNA. The repertoire consists of 150,000 to 200,000 clones, with 85% to 95% occurring once and the leading ten covering approximately 2%.

The clonotype was recovered from a woman aged 60 to 75 with COVID-19, enrolled during active disease. The V and J genes are TRBV7-2 and TRBJ2-5; TRBD1 aligns across 10 bases. Sequencing was performed on peripheral blood. The CDR3 nucleotides read TGTGCCAGCAGCCGGGACAGGGGAGGAGAGACCCAGTACTTC. It yields the protein CASSRDRGGETQYF.